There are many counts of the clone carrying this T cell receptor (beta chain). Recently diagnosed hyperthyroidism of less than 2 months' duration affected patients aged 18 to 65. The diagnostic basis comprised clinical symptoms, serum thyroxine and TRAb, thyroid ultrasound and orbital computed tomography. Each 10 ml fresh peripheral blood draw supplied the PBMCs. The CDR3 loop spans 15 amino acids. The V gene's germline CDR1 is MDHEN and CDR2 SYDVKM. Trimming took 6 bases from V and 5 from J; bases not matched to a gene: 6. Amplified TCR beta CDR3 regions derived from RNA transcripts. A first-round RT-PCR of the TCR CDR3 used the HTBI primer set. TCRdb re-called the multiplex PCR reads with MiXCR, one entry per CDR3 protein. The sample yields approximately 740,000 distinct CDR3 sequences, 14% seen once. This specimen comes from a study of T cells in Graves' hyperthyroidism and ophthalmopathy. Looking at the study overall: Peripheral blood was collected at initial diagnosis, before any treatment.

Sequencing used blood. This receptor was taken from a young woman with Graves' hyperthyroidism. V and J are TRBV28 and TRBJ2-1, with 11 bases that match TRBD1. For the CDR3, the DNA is TGTGCCAGCAGCTTCTGGGACAGGGGGGACAATGAGCAGTTCTTC. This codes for CASSFWDRGDNEQFF.